The 30 T cell receptor beta chains listed next were all sequenced from one sample in a study of T cell repertoires in cytomegalovirus infection (dated by TCRdb to between 2018 and 2021). The instrument was an Illumina HiSeq 1500. TCRdb passed the public sequencing reads through fastp at Q25 and MiXCR, retaining productive beta sequences. Under each unique CDR3 protein, matching rows form one entry showing the most common genes and DNA. The sample table contains about 240,000 distinct CDR3 sequences; only one count was recorded for about 12% of them. The leading ten clones occupy about 1.5% of the sample. The source material was PBMCs. Every receptor here comes from a human donor in good health (CMV status not recorded). Some clones in this sample may be carry-over from other donors' samples.

There are many counts of this clonotype. This rearrangement joins TRBV4-3 to TRBJ1-6; TRBD1 might be the D (5 bases). V lost 3 bases and J lost 7, with 13 bases in between. The CDR3 has 15 amino acids. Germline values: CDR1 LGHNA, CDR2 YSLEER. The chain's CDR3 is CASSQASGLNSPLHF. Here the CDR3 DNA reads TGCGCCAGCAGCCAGGCGTCAGGGTTGAATTCACCCCTCCACTTT.

This clonotype came up many times. V is TRBV7-2 and J is TRBJ2-5, with 8 bases matching TRBD2. The CDR3 is made up of 16 amino acids. The V segment lost 5 bases and the J segment 1 base; nucleotides outside the gene matches: 9. Germline CDR1 and CDR2: SGHTA and FQGNSA. This CDR3 reads CASSPQASGSQETQYF. The CDR3, as DNA: TGTGCCAGCAGCCCCCAGGCTAGCGGGTCCCAAGAGACCCAGTACTTC.

This sequence joins TRBV2 and TRBJ2-7; 8 nucleotides agree with TRBD1. V was pared by 7 bases and J by 5 bases, with 7 bases of the junction left unmatched. The CDR3 spans 13 residues. Germline V CDR1 and CDR2: SNHLY, FYNNEI. The CDR3 protein is CASTAQGVDEQYF. CDR3 nucleotides: TGTGCCAGCACCGCACAGGGGGTAGACGAGCAGTACTTC.

This clonotype appeared many times. The rearrangement links TRBV7-2 to TRBJ2-3; 7 positions match TRBD2. Germline CDR1 SGHTA, CDR2 FQGNSA. The length of the CDR3 is 15 residues. V trimming: 0 bases; J trimming: 9 bases; junction bases outside the gene matches: 9. Here the CDR3 DNA reads TGTGCCAGCAGCTTAGCTAGCGGGTCCATGTCGACGCAGTATTTT. Translating it yields CASSLASGSMSTQYF.

This clonotype has more than one count but fewer than ten. The chain uses TRBV12-3 or TRBV12-4 and TRBJ2-5; no clear D. The CDR3 length is 11 residues. Between the trimmed V and J ends, which lost 6 bases and 3 bases, there was a span of 5 bases. For the CDR3, the DNA is TGTGCCAGCAGAGAAGAAGAGACCCAGTACTTC. It encodes CASREEETQYF.

J is TRBJ2-3 and V is TRBV5-1; D perhaps matches TRBD2 (5 bases). The germline gives CDR1 SGHRS, CDR2 YFSETQ. V shed 5 bases and J shed 3 bases, with 10 bases lying between them. This CDR3 spans 13 amino acids. Written as DNA, the CDR3 is TGCGCCAGCAGGAATAGCGAGACAGATACGCAGTATTTT. This translates into CASRNSETDTQYF.

This clonotype has at least ten counts. The rearrangement links TRBV7-2 to TRBJ1-1, with 7 positions matching TRBD1. The germline V gene encodes CDR1 SGHTA and CDR2 FQGNSA. V was clipped by 5 bases and J by 2 bases; unmatched bases: 20. CDR3 length: 19 amino acids. DNA for the CDR3: TGTGCCAGCAGCCAAATTCAATTTGACGTACAGGGGAGAAACACTGAAGCTTTCTTT. Protein: CASSQIQFDVQGRNTEAFF.

The V and J genes are TRBV5-1 and TRBJ2-3; 7 bases map to TRBD1. There are 14 residues in the CDR3. Germline trimming cut 0 bases from V and 6 bases from J; bases unmatched to any gene: 4. The V gene's germline CDR1 is SGHRS and CDR2 YFSETQ. CDR3 region: CASSLEGAMDTQYF. DNA of the CDR3: TGCGCCAGCAGCTTGGAGGGGGCCATGGATACGCAGTATTTT. Using reference TRBV5-1 and TRBJ2-3 for the parts outside the CDR3, the full variable domain is KAGVTQTPRYLIKTRGQQVTLSCSPISGHRSVSWYQQTPGQGLQFLFEYFSETQRNKGNFPGRFSGRQFSNSRSEMNVSTLELGDSALYLCASSLEGAMDTQYFGPGTRLTVL.

J is TRBJ2-6 and V is TRBV6-2 or TRBV6-3, with a possible D match to TRBD2 (5 bases). The V end was cut by 7 bases, the J end by 1 base, with 11 bases between. There are 15 residues in the CDR3. The germline gives CDR1 MNHEY, CDR2 SVGEGT. CDR3 in amino acids: CASTSSGSGANVLTF. The CDR3 nucleotides read TGTGCCAGCACCTCCAGCGGTTCTGGGGCCAACGTCCTGACTTTC.

This clonotype was recorded many times. The chain is built from TRBV28 and TRBJ2-1; TRBD1 matches 10 bases. V was pared by 7 bases and J by 5 bases, with 5 bases of the junction left unmatched. The CDR3 totals 14 residues. Germline V gene sequence: CDR1 MDHEN, CDR2 SYDVKM. CDR3 in DNA: TGTGCCAGCACCAGGGACAGGGGAGACAATGAGCAGTTCTTC. Translating it yields CASTRDRGDNEQFF.

The sample holds a few counts of this clonotype. The rearrangement links TRBV28 to TRBJ1-1; a possible D gene is TRBD1 (5 bases). The germline V gene encodes CDR1 MDHEN and CDR2 SYDVKM. Trimming removed 5 bases at V and 5 bases at J, with 18 bases between. The CDR3 spans 15 residues. CDR3 sequence (DNA): TGTGCCAGCAGTCGCCCGGGGCGGTCGGTGACTGAAGCTTTCTTT. Amino acids: CASSRPGRSVTEAFF. The entire variable domain, with the rest obtained from reference TRBV28 and TRBJ1-1, is as follows: DVKVTQSSRYLVKRTGEKVFLECVQDMDHENMFWYRQDPGLGLRLIYFSYDVKMKEKGDIPEGYSVSREKKERFSLILESASTNQTSMYLCASSRPGRSVTEAFFGQGTRLTVV.

This clonotype was seen at least ten times. The rearrangement joins TRBV27 to TRBJ2-2; D gene unclear. Germline assignment: CDR1 MNHEY and CDR2 SMNVEV (reference sequence). V lost 8 bases and J 2 bases, leaving 12 bases between the germline ends. This CDR3 is built from 14 residues. CDR3 region: CASRQGANTGELFF. As DNA, the CDR3 is TGTGCCAGCCGCCAAGGCGCCAACACCGGGGAGCTGTTTTTT.

This clonotype was counted ten times or more. V is TRBV10-3 and J is TRBJ2-2; D may be TRBD2 (6 bases). V lost 3 bases and J lost 1, with 9 bases in between. This CDR3 has 15 amino acids. Germline CDR1 and CDR2: ENHRY and SYGVKD. The CDR3 here is CAISDGRENTGELFF. The DNA for the CDR3 is TGTGCCATCAGTGATGGGCGGGAGAACACCGGGGAGCTGTTTTTT.

This clonotype appeared many times. The chain has TRBV7-3 and TRBJ2-2, with D possibly matching TRBD1 (5 bases). Trimming took off 3 bases at V and 7 bases at J, with 12 bases between the two ends. Germline CDR1 and CDR2: SGHTA and FQGTGA. The CDR3 is 14 residues long. The CDR3 DNA sequence: TGTGCCAGCAGCTTCCAGGGTTCGGGCGGGGAGCTGTTTTTT. It yields the protein CASSFQGSGGELFF.

Concerning this clonotype itself: At one end, the junction sequence differs from germline, possibly due to a read error. The chain links TRBV10-3 to TRBJ1-2; D not certain. The CDR3 loop spans 14 amino acids. Looked up from germline, CDR1 is ENHRY and CDR2 is SYGVKD. In DNA, the CDR3 is TGTGCCATCAGTGAGCCAGAAAAAGGCTATGGCTACAACTTC. Its protein is CAISEPEKGYGYNF.

This clonotype was found a few times. The V and J genes are TRBV2 and TRBJ2-3, with TRBD1 matching 7 bases. The trim removed 7 bases at V and 2 bases at J, leaving 9 bases unmatched. The CDR3 covers 15 residues. Germline V CDR1 and CDR2: SNHLY, FYNNEI. The CDR3 DNA reads as TGTGCCAGCAAGAAGACAGGGTCATACACAGATACGCAGTATTTT. This gives the protein CASKKTGSYTDTQYF.

This clonotype came up a few times. The chain carries TRBV20-1 and TRBJ2-5, with D hard to call. V lost 5 bases and J 5 bases, leaving 9 bases between the germline ends. The germline V gene encodes CDR1 DFQATT and CDR2 SNEGSKA (reference sequence). The CDR3 loop spans 11 amino acids. This chain's CDR3 is CSASTGETQYF. The CDR3 nucleotides read TGCAGTGCTTCGACCGGGGAGACCCAGTACTTC.

This clonotype occurred a few times. The chain employs TRBV28 and TRBJ1-2; no clear D gene. Deletions cut 5 bases from V and 3 bases from J, with 7 bases between. The germline gives CDR1 MDHEN, CDR2 SYDVKM. This CDR3 comprises 12 residues. CDR3 sequence: CASSRDYYGYTF. Here the CDR3 DNA reads TGTGCCAGCAGTAGAGATTACTATGGCTACACCTTC.

There are many counts of this clonotype. This chain connects TRBV19 to TRBJ1-5; D uncertain. The germline V gene encodes CDR1 LNHDA and CDR2 SQIVND (reference sequence). CDR3 size: 13 residues. V was trimmed by 7 bases and J by 0 bases, leaving 7 bases between them. The CDR3 sequence: CASTKNSNQPQHF. The CDR3 DNA reads as TGTGCCAGTACGAAGAATAGCAATCAGCCCCAGCATTTT.

The chain joins TRBV7-9 to TRBJ1-1; weak D call: TRBD1 (6 bases). This CDR3 is 17 amino acids long. Deletions cut 0 bases from V and 5 bases from J, with 19 bases between. Germline V lookup: CDR1 SEHNR, CDR2 FQNEAQ (reference sequence). The CDR3 DNA reads TGTGCCAGCAGCTTAGCGGTGGGTTGGGGGCGCGGGACTGAAGCTTTCTTT. Translated, it gives CASSLAVGWGRGTEAFF.

This clonotype was detected many times. The chain is built from TRBV7-2 and TRBJ1-2; possibly TRBD1 for D (6 bases). The CDR3 loop spans 13 amino acids. Germline V gene data show CDR1 as SGHTA and CDR2 as FQGNSA. The V gene lost 3 bases and the J gene lost 5 bases, with 10 bases spanning the gap. CDR3 amino acids: CASSLTGDYGYTF. Here the CDR3 DNA reads TGTGCCAGCAGCTTGACAGGCGATTATGGCTACACCTTC.

The table lists this clonotype with a few counts. The chain is built from TRBV12-3 or TRBV12-4 and TRBJ1-3; 11 bases match TRBD1. The CDR3 is 17 residues long. V shed 4 bases and J 0 bases; nucleotides not matched to a gene: 5. DNA of the CDR3: TGTGCCAGCAGTTCCTCCGGGACAGGGGGCTCTGGAAACACCATATATTTT. Translation: CASSSSGTGGSGNTIYF.

V usage is TRBV10-3 and J usage is TRBJ1-5, with a possible D match to TRBD1 (5 bases). The germline V and J ends were trimmed by 8 bases and 5 bases, with 10 bases remaining between them. This CDR3 comprises 12 residues. Looked up from germline, CDR1 is ENHRY and CDR2 is SYGVKD. The CDR3 is CAIGPGDQPQHF. As DNA, the CDR3 is TGTGCCATCGGCCCGGGGGATCAGCCCCAGCATTTT.

The chain links TRBV6-2 or TRBV6-3 to TRBJ2-7; D gene unclear. Germline V gives CDR1 MNHEY, CDR2 SVGEGT. Trimming shortened V by 2 bases and J by 5 bases, and 16 bases separated the two germline ends. The CDR3 has 15 amino acids. In DNA, the CDR3 is TGTGCCAGCAGTTACCCCCGGACCCAGGCACACGAGCAGTACTTC. The encoded protein is CASSYPRTQAHEQYF.

This clonotype showed up many times. This chain joins TRBV10-3 and TRBJ2-6; 8 bases are shared with TRBD1. The CDR3 is made up of 18 amino acids. Trimming took 0 bases from V and 0 from J; bases not matched to a gene: 4. CDR1 and CDR2 from the germline V gene are ENHRY and SYGVKD. The CDR3 DNA reads TGTGCCATCAGTGAGTCGAGGACAGGGAGCTCTGGGGCCAACGTCCTGACTTTC. Translation gives CAISESRTGSSGANVLTF.

This clonotype has a count of ten or more. The chain joins TRBV12-3 or TRBV12-4 to TRBJ2-6, with unresolved D. V was clipped by 5 bases and J by 2 bases, with 10 bases between them. This CDR3 is 15 amino acids long. CDR3 nucleotides: TGTGCCAGCAGTGGCAATAACCCTGGGGCCAACGTCCTGACTTTC. Translation: CASSGNNPGANVLTF.

In this sample, this clonotype turned up many times. The V and J genes are TRBV7-2 and TRBJ2-3, with D unclear. The CDR3 contains 15 residues. Trimming took 4 bases from V and 1 from J, leaving 12 bases between them. Germline CDR1 and CDR2: SGHTA and FQGNSA. The CDR3 nucleotides are TGTGCCAGCAGCTCGCTCTCTGGACGCACAGATACGCAGTATTTT. It codes for CASSSLSGRTDTQYF.

CDR3 amino acids: CATGTSYLADDGELFF. The CDR3 coding sequence is TGTGCCACCGGTACCTCTTACCTGGCGGATGACGGGGAGCTGTTTTTT. The V call is TRBV2, the J call TRBJ2-2, with D uncertain. V gave up 10 bases and J gave up 7 bases, with 25 bases separating them. The CDR3 is made up of 16 amino acids. The germline CDR1 and CDR2 sequences are SNHLY and FYNNEI.

This clonotype was detected many times. CDR3 residues: CASSLNQGTNHGYTF. The CDR3 coding sequence is TGTGCCAGCAGCTTAAACCAGGGAACCAACCATGGCTACACCTTC. The chain is built from TRBV7-2 and TRBJ1-2; a weak D match, TRBD1 (5 bases). The ends were cut back, 2 bases at V and 6 bases at J, with 16 bases in the middle. This CDR3 is built from 15 residues. Germline CDR1 SGHTA, CDR2 FQGNSA.

This clonotype was detected only a few times. The chain couples TRBV28 to TRBJ2-3; 8 nucleotides match TRBD2. J gave up 0 bases and V 7 bases, and 15 bases lay outside the gene matches. This CDR3 is built from 18 residues. Germline CDR1 is MDHEN and CDR2 is SYDVKM. CDR3 nucleotide sequence: TGTGCCAGCACCTCACGTCAGAGCGGGAGTCATAGCACAGATACGCAGTATTTT. It translates to CASTSRQSGSHSTDTQYF.